These 16 T cell receptor beta chains share one sample of origin, sequenced in a study of T cells after yellow fever vaccination (dated by TCRdb to about 2019). The treatment or condition tag for this specimen amounts to: live attenuated yellow fever vaccine strain. Libraries were prepared through 5' RACE. The instrument was an Illumina NovaSeq 6000. TCRdb applied fastp at Q25 and MiXCR to the public reads, then kept only in-frame beta chains. Under each unique CDR3 protein, matching rows form one entry showing the most common genes and DNA. The sample profile shows 50,000 to 75,000 distinct CDR3 sequences; around 5.4% of them were found once. Roughly 31% of the sample is taken by the ten largest. Sequenced here: PBMCs, either bulk or a sorted T-cell subset (CD4+, CD8+, memory, or dextramer-sorted; not recorded which), sampled on the day of the yellow fever booster vaccination. Every receptor here comes from a young man who received the YFV17D yellow fever vaccine.

In its sample, this clonotype was seen many times. This chain uses TRBV7-2 with TRBJ1-2, with TRBD1 matching 8 bases. This CDR3 is built from 15 residues. Germline CDR1 and CDR2: SGHTA and FQGNSA. V trimming: 1 base; J trimming: 4 bases; junction bases outside the gene matches: 5. The CDR3 is CASSLVGQASYGYTF. The DNA for the CDR3 is TGTGCCAGCAGCTTAGTGGGACAGGCATCCTATGGCTACACCTTC.

The J gene is TRBJ2-5, the V gene TRBV4-1; possible D gene TRBD2, 5 bases. V was trimmed by 2 bases and J by 5 bases, leaving 12 bases between them. From germline, CDR1 is MGHRA and CDR2 YSYEKL. This CDR3 contains 14 residues. In DNA, the CDR3 is TGCGCCAGCAGCCAACTTTGGCCGGGGGAGACCCAGTACTTC. This sequence encodes CASSQLWPGETQYF.

This clonotype was seen many times. The CDR3 sequence is CASSYGTGNSGANVLTF. CDR3 DNA: TGTGCCAGCAGTTACGGGACAGGGAACTCTGGGGCCAACGTCCTGACTTTC. The gene calls are TRBV6-5 and TRBJ2-6; 9 bases are shared with TRBD1. The CDR3 has 17 residues. Trimming at V came to 2 bases and at J to 0 bases, leaving 2 bases not matched to a gene. Germline assignment: CDR1 MNHEY and CDR2 SVGAGI.

Ten or more counts support this clonotype. V is TRBV12-3 or TRBV12-4 and J is TRBJ2-1; D is perhaps TRBD2 (6 bases). CDR3 length: 16 residues. Trimming took 2 bases from V and 9 from J, leaving 20 bases between them. In DNA form, the CDR3 reads TGTGCCAGCAGTTTATGGGGGACTCGGGATTTGAGTGAGCAGTTCTTC. Amino acid sequence: CASSLWGTRDLSEQFF.

This clonotype was seen ten or more times. The genes are TRBV12-3 or TRBV12-4 and TRBJ1-2; 11 nucleotides line up with TRBD1. With V trimmed by 3 bases and J by 8 bases, 17 bases remained unmatched. The CDR3 loop spans 18 amino acids. In DNA form, the CDR3 reads TGTGCCAGCAGTTTGGATTTAGGACAGGGGGCGTCGGATCCAGGCTACACCTTC. Its translation: CASSLDLGQGASDPGYTF.

This clonotype showed up many times. The chain has TRBV24-1 and TRBJ2-1; D is undetermined. The CDR3 loop spans 13 amino acids. Deletions cut 5 bases from V and 4 bases from J, with 8 bases between. The germline gives CDR1 KGHDR, CDR2 SFDVKD. The CDR3 loop reads CATSATGYNEQFF. As DNA, the CDR3 is TGTGCCACCAGTGCAACTGGGTACAATGAGCAGTTCTTC.

This clonotype came up a few times. This chain connects TRBV9 to TRBJ2-3; 8 nucleotides agree with TRBD2. This CDR3 is 15 amino acids long. In germline, CDR1 is SGDLS, CDR2 YYNGEE. With 4 bases clipped from V and 4 bases from J, the junction kept 8 bases outside the gene matches. The CDR3, as DNA: TGTGCCAGCAGCCCTACTAGCGGAGTCCCAGATACGCAGTATTTT. The encoded protein is CASSPTSGVPDTQYF.

This clonotype was seen repeatedly, ten times or more. V and J are TRBV7-2 and TRBJ2-3; D not resolved. Germline CDR1 reads SGHTA; CDR2 reads FQGNSA. V lost 1 base and J lost 8, with 19 bases in between. This CDR3 contains 16 residues. The chain's CDR3 is CASSLVSAGEGPTQYF. In nucleotides, the CDR3 is TGTGCCAGCAGCTTAGTCTCGGCTGGCGAAGGGCCTACGCAGTATTTT.

This clonotype has ten or more counts. The CDR3 bases are TGTGCCATTAGTTCAGGGCTGTACACTGAAGCTTTCTTT. It translates to CAISSGLYTEAFF. The chain couples TRBV10-3 to TRBJ1-1, with a tentative D call TRBD1 (5 bases). This CDR3 is built from 13 residues. CDR1 is ENHRY and CDR2 is SYGVKD in the germline V gene. V was cut by 9 bases and J by 3 bases, with 14 bases left in between.

This clonotype was recorded many times. The chain is built from TRBV4-1 and TRBJ2-3; D call uncertain. CDR3 length: 14 amino acids. The V end lost 0 bases, the J end lost 2 bases, and 6 bases lay between the germline ends. CDR1 and CDR2 from the germline V gene are MGHRA and YSYEKL. CDR3 sequence (DNA): TGCGCCAGCAGCCAAGACCAATTCACAGATACGCAGTATTTT. Its protein is CASSQDQFTDTQYF.

At least ten counts were recorded for this clonotype. This chain links TRBV6-5 with TRBJ2-7; 12 bases align to TRBD2. CDR3 length: 15 residues. The V and J ends lost 5 bases and 4 bases, in that order; junction bases with no gene match: 6. From germline, CDR1 is MNHEY and CDR2 SVGAGI. The CDR3 loop is CASSEGTSGFYEQYV. Here the CDR3 DNA reads TGTGCCAGCAGTGAAGGGACTAGCGGGTTTTACGAGCAGTACGTC.

The sample holds many counts of this clonotype. V is TRBV7-9 and J is TRBJ2-1; D gene unclear. V dropped 0 bases and J dropped 8 bases, with 17 bases sitting between them. Germline V gene sequence: CDR1 SEHNR, CDR2 FQNEAQ (reference sequence). CDR3 length: 16 amino acids. CDR3 DNA: TGTGCCAGCAGCTTAGCGGAAGGTCGAGTGTGGGATGAGCAGTTCTTC. Amino acids: CASSLAEGRVWDEQFF.

The sample holds one count of this clonotype. The chain is built from TRBV20-1 and TRBJ2-7; D not resolved. The CDR3 runs 14 residues. The germline gives CDR1 DFQATT, CDR2 SNEGSKA (reference sequence). The ends were cut back, 1 base at V and 0 bases at J, with 10 bases in the middle. CDR3 sequence: CSARVGSNSYEQYV. The CDR3 bases are TGCAGTGCTAGAGTTGGGTCCAACTCCTACGAGCAGTACGTC.

The chain employs TRBV9 and TRBJ1-2; D not certain. CDR1 SGDLS and CDR2 YYNGEE come from the germline V gene. The V gene lost 3 bases and the J gene lost 0 bases, with 6 bases spanning the gap. There are 13 residues in the CDR3. The chain's CDR3 is CASSEGTNYGYTF. The DNA of the CDR3 is TGTGCCAGCAGCGAGGGAACTAACTATGGCTACACCTTC.

There are many counts of this clonotype. The chain uses TRBV7-6 and TRBJ2-2; TRBD2 matches 8 bases. J was trimmed by 6 bases and V by 5 bases; bases with no gene match: 5. Germline CDR1 is SGHVS and CDR2 is FNYEAQ. The CDR3 length is 14 residues. CDR3 in DNA: TGTGCCAGCAGCCCAGACGGGGGGGCCGGGGAGCTGTTTTTT. This codes for CASSPDGGAGELFF.

This clonotype has more than one count but fewer than ten. V is TRBV6-5 and J is TRBJ2-7, with TRBD2 identical over 9 bases. CDR3 length: 16 residues. V dropped 2 bases and J dropped 2; count of bases not matched to a gene: 7. Germline CDR1 MNHEY, CDR2 SVGAGI. The CDR3 coding sequence is TGTGCCAGCAGTTACGTTCGGGCTAGCGGGGCCTACGAGCAGTACTTC. Amino acids: CASSYVRASGAYEQYF.